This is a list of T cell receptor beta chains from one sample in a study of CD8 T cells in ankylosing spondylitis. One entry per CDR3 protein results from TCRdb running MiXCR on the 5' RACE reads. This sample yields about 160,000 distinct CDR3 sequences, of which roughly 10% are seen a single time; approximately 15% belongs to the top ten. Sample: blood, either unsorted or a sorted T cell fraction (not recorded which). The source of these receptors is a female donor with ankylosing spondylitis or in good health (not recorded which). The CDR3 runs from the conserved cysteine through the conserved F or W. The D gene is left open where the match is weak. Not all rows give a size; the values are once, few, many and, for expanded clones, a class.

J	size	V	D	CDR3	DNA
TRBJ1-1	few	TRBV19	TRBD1	CASSMGQGSTEAFF	TGTGCCAGTAGTATGGGACAGGGAAGCACTGAAGCTTTCTTT
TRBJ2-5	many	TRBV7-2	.	CASSLVVRETQYF	TGTGCCAGCAGCTTAGTCGTTCGGGAGACCCAGTACTTC
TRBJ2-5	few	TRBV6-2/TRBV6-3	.	CASRDHAGPETQYF	TGTGCCAGCAGAGACCATGCTGGCCCGGAGACCCAGTACTTC
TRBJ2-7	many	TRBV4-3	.	CASSQDSNYEQYF	TGCGCCAGCAGCCAAGATTCCAACTACGAGCAGTACTTC
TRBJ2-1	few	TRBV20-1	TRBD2	CSARDESSGRNEQFF	TGCAGTGCTAGAGATGAATCTAGCGGGAGGAATGAGCAGTTCTTC
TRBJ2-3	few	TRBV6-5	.	CASSYLVTRTDTQYF	TGTGCCAGCAGTTACTTAGTGACTCGCACAGATACGCAGTATTTT
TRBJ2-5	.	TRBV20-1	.	CSARRGQETQYF	TGCAGTGCTAGGAGGGGGCAAGAGACCCAGTACTTC
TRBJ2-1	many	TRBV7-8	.	CASSLVEGINEQFF	TGTGCCAGCAGCTTAGTGGAGGGGATCAATGAGCAGTTCTTC
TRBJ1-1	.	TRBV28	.	CASSGRRMNTEAFF	TGTGCCAGCAGTGGAAGGAGAATGAACACTGAAGCTTTCTTT
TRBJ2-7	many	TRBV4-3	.	CASSQDHHGSLGNEQYF	TGCGCCAGCAGCCAAGACCACCATGGGTCCCTTGGCAACGAGCAGTACTTC
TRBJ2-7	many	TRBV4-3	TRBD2	CASSQALAGGYEQYF	TGCGCCAGCAGCCAAGCACTAGCGGGTGGCTACGAGCAGTACTTC
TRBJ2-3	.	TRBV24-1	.	CATSDPEDTAYPRDPQYF	TGTGCCACCAGTGATCCCGAGGATACTGCGTATCCTCGGGATCCGCAGTATTTT
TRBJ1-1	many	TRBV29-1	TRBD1	CSVGSPGGPAFF	TGCAGCGTTGGCTCTCCAGGGGGACCGGCTTTCTTT
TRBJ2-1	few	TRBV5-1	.	CASSLATRASTLSSYNEQFF	TGCGCCAGCAGCTTGGCCACGAGGGCTAGCACGCTAAGCTCCTACAATGAGCAGTTCTTC
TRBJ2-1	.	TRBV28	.	CASSLNPSGSDEQFF	TGTGCCAGCAGCTTAAATCCCTCCGGGAGTGATGAGCAGTTCTTC
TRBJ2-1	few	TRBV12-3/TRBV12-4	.	CASSRDSPHSYNEQFF	TGTGCCAGCAGCCGGGACTCCCCTCACTCCTACAATGAGCAGTTCTTC
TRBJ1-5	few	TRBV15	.	CATSRDLRTGPQHF	TGTGCCACCAGCAGAGACTTGCGGACGGGGCCCCAGCATTTT
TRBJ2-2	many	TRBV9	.	CASSPRGDTGELFF	TGTGCCAGCAGCCCTAGAGGAGACACCGGGGAGCTGTTTTTT
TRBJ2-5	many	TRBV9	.	CASSGRMDQETQYF	TGTGCCAGCAGCGGGCGAATGGACCAAGAGACCCAGTACTTC
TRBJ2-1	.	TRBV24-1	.	CATSDPGHLGSYNEQFF	TGTGCCACCAGTGATCCGGGACACCTGGGCTCCTACAATGAGCAGTTCTTC
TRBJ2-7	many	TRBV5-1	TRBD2	CASSPMTSGSGEQYF	TGCGCCAGCAGCCCAATGACTAGCGGGAGTGGAGAGCAGTACTTC
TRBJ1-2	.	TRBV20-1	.	CSAPKFSYGYTF	TGCAGTGCGCCTAAATTCTCCTATGGCTACACCTTC
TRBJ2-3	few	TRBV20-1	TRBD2	CSATTVPRASGADTQYF	TGCAGTGCTACCACGGTCCCGAGAGCTAGCGGCGCGGATACGCAGTATTTT
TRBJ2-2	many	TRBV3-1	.	CASSQDVRWGPANTGELFF	TGTGCCAGCAGCCAAGATGTAAGGTGGGGACCGGCGAACACCGGGGAGCTGTTTTTT
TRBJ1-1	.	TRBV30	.	CAWIPSGNTEAFF	TGTGCCTGGATCCCCTCAGGGAACACTGAAGCTTTCTTT
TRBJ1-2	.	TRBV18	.	CASSPGDGQTYGYTF	TGTGCCAGCTCACCTGGTGACGGGCAGACGTATGGCTACACCTTC
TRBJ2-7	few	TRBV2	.	CASSEGYGYEQYF	TGTGCCAGCAGTGAAGGGTACGGCTACGAGCAGTACTTC
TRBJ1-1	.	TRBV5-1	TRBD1	CASSFTGEEITEAFF	TGCGCCAGCAGCTTCACAGGGGAAGAGATCACTGAAGCTTTCTTT
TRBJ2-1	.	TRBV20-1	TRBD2	CSARPQREVGLEQFF	TGCAGTGCTAGACCCCAGCGGGAGGTCGGTTTAGAGCAGTTCTTC
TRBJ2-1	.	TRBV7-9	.	CASSLGLGTSYNEQFF	TGTGCCAGCAGCTTAGGTCTCGGGACCTCCTACAATGAGCAGTTCTTC
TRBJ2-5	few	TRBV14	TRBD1	CASSHRGYQETQYF	TGTGCCAGCAGCCACAGGGGGTACCAAGAGACCCAGTACTTC
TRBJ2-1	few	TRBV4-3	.	CASSPFAGNFYNEQFF	TGCGCCAGCAGCCCCTTTGCGGGAAACTTCTACAATGAGCAGTTCTTC
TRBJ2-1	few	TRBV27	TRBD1	CASSLSRQGDYNEQFF	TGTGCCAGCAGTTTATCGCGACAGGGGGACTACAATGAGCAGTTCTTC
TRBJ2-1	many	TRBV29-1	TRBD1	CSVLLRDRGWSEQFF	TGCAGCGTTTTACTCCGGGACAGGGGATGGAGTGAGCAGTTCTTC
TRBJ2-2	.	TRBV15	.	CATSRGGSPNTGELFF	TGTGCCACCAGCAGAGGGGGATCCCCGAACACCGGGGAGCTGTTTTTT
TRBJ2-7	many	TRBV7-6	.	CASSLYEVAYEQYF	TGTGCCAGCAGCTTATACGAGGTTGCCTACGAGCAGTACTTC
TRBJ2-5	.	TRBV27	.	CASSGNQETQYF	TGTGCCAGCAGCGGCAACCAAGAGACCCAGTACTTC
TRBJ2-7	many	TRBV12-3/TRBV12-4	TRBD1	CASTDRQGSFYEQYF	TGTGCCAGCACCGACAGACAGGGGAGTTTCTACGAGCAGTACTTC